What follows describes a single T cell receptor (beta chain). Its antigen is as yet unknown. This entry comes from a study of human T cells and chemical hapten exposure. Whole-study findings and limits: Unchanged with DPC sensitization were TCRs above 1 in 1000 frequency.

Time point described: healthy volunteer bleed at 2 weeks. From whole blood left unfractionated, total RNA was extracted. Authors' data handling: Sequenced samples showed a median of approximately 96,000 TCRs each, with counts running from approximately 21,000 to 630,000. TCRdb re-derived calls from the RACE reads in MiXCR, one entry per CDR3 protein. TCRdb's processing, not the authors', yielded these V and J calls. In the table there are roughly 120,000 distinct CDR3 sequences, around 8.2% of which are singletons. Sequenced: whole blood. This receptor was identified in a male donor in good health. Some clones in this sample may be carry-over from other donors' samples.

The CDR3 bases are TGTGCCAGCAGCACAGGGGACGGGAACACTGAAGCTTTCTTT. Translated: CASSTGDGNTEAFF. The chain links TRBV13 to TRBJ1-1; 7 nucleotides line up with TRBD1. The CDR3 consists of 14 residues. V was clipped by 5 bases and J by 1 base; unmatched bases: 4. Germline loops: CDR1 PRHDT, CDR2 FYEKMQ (reference sequence).